These 24 T cell receptor beta chains originate from one sample sequenced in a study of blood T cell repertoires in COVID-19. Measured with immunoSEQ multiplex PCR; TCRdb has only the in-frame clones, and not every one. The sample records 250,000 to 350,000 clones, roughly 90% being singletons. Sequencing was done on a sample of PBMCs or T cells enriched from blood (not recorded which). Every receptor here comes from a young woman with acute COVID-19.

This clone was seen only once. The genes are TRBV19 and TRBJ2-3; possible D gene TRBD1, 6 bases. CDR3 length equals 15 residues. Per the germline V gene, CDR1 is LNHDA and CDR2 is SQIVND (reference sequence). Trimming stripped 3 bases from V and 0 bases from J, with 10 bases between. The CDR3: CASSITTGSTDTQYF. The CDR3 region has the DNA TGTGCCAGTAGTATCACCACAGGGAGCACAGATACGCAGTATTTT.

The genes are TRBV12-3 or TRBV12-4 and TRBJ2-2; D remains ambiguous. The CDR3 extends over 11 amino acids. The V end was cut by 8 bases, the J end by 6 bases, with 7 bases between. In nucleotides, the CDR3 is TGTGCCAGCTCTTTTTCCGGGGAGCTGTTTTTT. It is translated as CASSFSGELFF.

This chain connects TRBV21-1 to TRBJ2-1; the D segment call TRBD1 is taken from the table without a DNA check. TRBV21-1 is classified as a pseudogene. The CDR3 has 14 amino acids. CDR3 protein: CASSPGQGACEQFF. The CDR3 DNA reads TGTGCCAGCAGCCCGGGACAGGGGGCTTGTGAGCAGTTCTTC.

The rearrangement links TRBV2 to TRBJ2-7; TRBD2 matches 11 bases. V was pared by 6 bases and J by 2 bases, with 9 bases of the junction left unmatched. Germline V CDR1 and CDR2: SNHLY, FYNNEI. The CDR3 is 16 residues long. Here the CDR3 DNA reads TGTGCCAGCAGCGAAACCGGACTAGCGGGCACCTACGAGCAGTACTTC. This sequence encodes CASSETGLAGTYEQYF.

The chain joins TRBV24-1 to TRBJ2-3; D gene ambiguous. V shed 6 bases and J shed 6 bases, with 12 bases lying between them. The CDR3 loop spans 13 amino acids. CDR1 and CDR2 from the germline V gene are KGHDR and SFDVKD. CDR3 in DNA: TGTGCCACCAGTCCCCCGACCGGGGATACGCAGTATTTT. It encodes CATSPPTGDTQYF.

V gene TRBV5-1 combines with J gene TRBJ2-2; D is uncertain. The V and J ends lost 0 bases and 2 bases respectively, with 5 bases between them. CDR1 SGHRS and CDR2 YFSETQ come from the germline V gene. This CDR3 contains 14 residues. CDR3 sequence reads: CASSLGVNTGELFF. The CDR3 DNA is TGCGCCAGCAGCTTGGGAGTCAACACCGGGGAGCTGTTTTTT.

The chain links TRBV15 to TRBJ2-5; 7 nucleotides agree with TRBD2. The V and J ends lost 0 bases and 2 bases, in that order; junction bases with no gene match: 9. The CDR3 sequence is 17 residues long. The germline V gene has CDR1 LNHNV and CDR2 YYDKDF (reference sequence). The CDR3 DNA reads as TGTGCCACCAGCAGAGAACTACTGGGGGGGAGACAAGAGACCCAGTACTTC. It specifies CATSRELLGGRQETQYF.

This chain links TRBV11-1 with TRBJ2-1; 8 bases line up with TRBD1. Trimming at V came to 5 bases and at J to 5 bases, leaving 5 bases not matched to a gene. This CDR3 has 14 residues. Germline V lookup: CDR1 SGHAT, CDR2 FQDESV (reference sequence). DNA for the CDR3: TGTGCCAGCAGCGCTCGGACAGGGCACAATGAGCAGTTCTTC. It encodes CASSARTGHNEQFF.

The chain employs TRBV11-2 and TRBJ2-1, with 8 bases fitting TRBD2. Per the germline V gene, CDR1 is SGHAT and CDR2 is FQNNGV. The CDR3 contains 15 residues. V shed 5 bases, J shed 3 bases, and the junction held 6 bases outside the gene matches. Written as DNA, the CDR3 is TGTGCCAGCAGCCCGGTAGCGGGAAGCTACAATGAGCAGTTCTTC. Protein: CASSPVAGSYNEQFF.

This clone appeared a single time. The chain has TRBV15 and TRBJ2-3; possible D gene TRBD2, 5 bases. The CDR3 contains 16 residues. Germline V gene sequence: CDR1 LNHNV, CDR2 YYDKDF (reference sequence). V lost 0 bases and J 1 base, leaving 11 bases between the germline ends. This chain's CDR3 is CATSRDRRVGTDTQYF. CDR3 nucleotides: TGTGCCACCAGCAGAGATCGGCGGGTAGGCACAGATACGCAGTATTTT.

CDR3 sequence reads: CASSPSQGDEKLFF. The CDR3 nucleotides read TGTGCCAGCTCACCTTCTCAGGGGGATGAAAAACTGTTTTTT. The rearrangement links TRBV18 to TRBJ1-4; 7 nucleotides agree with TRBD1. Trimming at V came to 3 bases and at J to 6 bases, leaving 4 bases not matched to a gene. The CDR3 is made up of 14 amino acids. Germline CDR1 is KGHSH and CDR2 is LQKENI.

V is TRBV4-2 and J is TRBJ2-1, with 12 bases that match TRBD2. This CDR3 contains 17 residues. The V gene end was trimmed by 3 bases and the J gene end by 9 bases; junction bases not matched to a gene: 12. Germline-derived CDR1 and CDR2 are LGHNA and YNFKEQ. The CDR3 DNA is TGTGCCAGCAGCCAGGCCGGACTAGCGGGGCCGCTTTTTGAGCAGTTCTTC. It encodes CASSQAGLAGPLFEQFF.

The V gene is TRBV4-1, the J gene TRBJ2-7; D might be TRBD1 (6 bases). V was clipped by 3 bases and J by 2 bases, with 20 bases between them. Germline lookup yields CDR1 MGHRA and CDR2 YSYEKL. The CDR3 runs 17 residues. The CDR3 reads CASSQSLPPGAPYEQYF. The CDR3 DNA reads as TGCGCCAGCAGCCAGTCCCTCCCGCCAGGGGCCCCCTACGAGCAGTACTTC.

This chain joins TRBV20-1 and TRBJ1-1, with D hard to call. Germline V gene data show CDR1 as DFQATT and CDR2 as SNEGSKA (reference sequence). V was trimmed by 1 base and J by 7 bases, leaving 4 bases between them. This CDR3 contains 10 residues. The DNA for the CDR3 is TGCAGTGCTAGAGTCTTTGAAGCTTTCTTT. Translating it yields CSARVFEAFF.

V gene TRBV6-5 combines with J gene TRBJ1-3, with unresolved D. Germline CDR1 is MNHEY and CDR2 is SVGAGI. V was shortened by 0 bases and J by 0 bases, with 9 bases between the two germline ends. The CDR3 has 16 residues. The CDR3 spells CASSYSSPRSGNTIYF. The CDR3, as DNA: TGTGCCAGCAGTTACTCGAGTCCTCGCTCTGGAAACACCATATATTTT.

The V call is TRBV9, the J call TRBJ2-3, with 12 nucleotides matching TRBD2. Germline CDR1 SGDLS, CDR2 YYNGEE. With 1 base clipped from V and 3 bases from J, the junction kept 9 bases outside the gene matches. The CDR3 has 18 amino acids. The CDR3 spells CASSVSPATSGRTDTQYF. The DNA of the CDR3 is TGTGCCAGCAGCGTAAGCCCTGCGACTAGCGGGAGAACAGATACGCAGTATTTT.

CDR3: CSVNYEGTGSYEQYF. The CDR3 region has the DNA TGCAGCGTGAACTATGAAGGGACAGGGTCCTACGAGCAGTACTTC. This sequence joins TRBV29-1 and TRBJ2-7; 9 positions match TRBD1. CDR3 length: 15 amino acids. The germline V gene encodes CDR1 SQVTM and CDR2 ANQGSEA. With 6 bases clipped from V and 1 base from J, the junction kept 10 bases outside the gene matches.

The chain is built from TRBV11-2 and TRBJ2-1; 8 nucleotides agree with TRBD2. CDR1 and CDR2 from the germline V gene are SGHAT and FQNNGV. CDR3 length: 17 residues. The V segment lost 5 bases and the J segment 4 bases; nucleotides outside the gene matches: 13. Here the CDR3 reads CASSPRTGGGLYNEQFF. For the CDR3, the DNA is TGTGCCAGCAGCCCTCGGACCGGGGGGGGTCTTTACAATGAGCAGTTCTTC.

The V gene is TRBV27, the J gene TRBJ2-5; D is possibly TRBD2 (6 bases). V was pared by 2 bases and J by 7 bases, with 14 bases between. The CDR3 covers 14 residues. CDR1 is MNHEY, CDR2 SMNVEV, per germline (reference sequence). The CDR3 spells CASSLVAGQGTQYF. The CDR3 coding sequence is TGTGCCAGCAGTTTAGTCGCGGGGCAGGGGACCCAGTACTTC.

This sequence joins TRBV7-9 and TRBJ1-2; 8 nucleotides match TRBD1. The CDR3 runs 14 residues. V shed 5 bases, J shed 1 base, and the junction held 3 bases outside the gene matches. Germline-derived CDR1 and CDR2 are SEHNR and FQNEAQ (reference sequence). CDR3 amino acids: CASSPGQVNYGYTF. The CDR3 DNA reads TGTGCCAGCAGCCCGGGACAGGTTAACTATGGCTACACCTTC.

V is TRBV5-6 and J is TRBJ1-2, with 7 bases fitting TRBD1. The germline V gene encodes CDR1 SGHDT and CDR2 YYEEEE. The CDR3 totals 14 residues. V lost 2 bases, J lost 4 bases, and 5 bases stayed unmatched. The chain's CDR3 is CASSLAQGSYGYTF. The DNA for the CDR3 is TGTGCCAGCAGCTTAGCACAGGGGAGCTATGGCTACACCTTC.

This clone was picked up one time. V and J are TRBV19 and TRBJ2-3, with 8 bases aligning to TRBD1. Losses at the gene ends were 5 bases for V and 4 bases for J; bases not matched to a gene: 5. The CDR3 is 14 residues long. Germline V lookup: CDR1 LNHDA, CDR2 SQIVND (reference sequence). The CDR3 bases are TGTGCCAGTAGTGCCAAACAGGGGGCAGATACGCAGTATTTT. Translation gives CASSAKQGADTQYF.

A remark on this clone: Different DNA sequences within this sample yield the same CDR3. The chain links TRBV7-2 to TRBJ2-7, with TRBD1 identical over 8 bases. Germline CDR1 SGHTA, CDR2 FQGNSA. This CDR3 contains 15 residues. With V trimmed by 1 base and J by 1 base, 3 bases remained unmatched. CDR3 sequence (DNA): TGTGCCAGCAGCTTAGTTGGGACAGGTTCCTACGAGCAGTACTTC. It translates to CASSLVGTGSYEQYF.

V is TRBV27 and J is TRBJ1-1; D unresolved. This CDR3 is 14 amino acids long. V was cut by 0 bases and J by 2 bases, with 7 bases left in between. Germline CDR1 reads MNHEY; CDR2 reads SMNVEV (reference sequence). CDR3 coding DNA: TGTGCCAGCAGTTTATCGAAGACAAACACTGAAGCTTTCTTT. This sequence encodes CASSLSKTNTEAFF.